The rows below give T cell receptor beta chains drawn from one sample of a study of T cell clonotyping in hematopoietic cell transplantation. Profiled with immunoSEQ multiplex PCR; TCRdb holds only in-frame clones, not every one. The table lists approximately 41,000 clones, around 84% of them singletons. The sequencing here drew on peripheral blood mononuclear cells, taken before stem cell transplant. These receptor sequences come from a man aged 55 to 70 with acute myeloid leukemia. Some clones in this sample may be carry-over from other donors' samples. CDR3s include the opening cysteine and the closing phenylalanine or tryptophan. A D gene is named only where the DNA matches it firmly. Some rows have no size entry. The others give once, few or many, or a class for an expanded clone.

J gene | D gene | CDR3 length | clone size | V gene | CDR3 protein | CDR3 DNA
TRBJ2-7 | NA | 14 | NA | TRBV28 | CASSLPDINYEQYF | TGTGCCAGCAGTCTCCCGGATATCAACTACGAGCAGTACTTC
TRBJ1-3 | NA | 15 | NA | TRBV11-2 | CASSWDIYKRNTIYF | TGTGCCAGCAGCTGGGACATCTACAAGAGAAACACCATATATTTT
TRBJ2-3 | TRBD1 | 14 | NA | TRBV19 | CASSKGTATDTQYF | TGTGCCAGTAGTAAGGGGACAGCCACAGATACGCAGTATTTT
TRBJ2-7 | TRBD2 | 16 | NA | TRBV6-6 | CASSYHRELAGSEQYF | TGTGCCAGCAGTTACCACCGGGAACTAGCGGGCAGCGAGCAGTACTTC
TRBJ1-1 | NA | 15 | NA | TRBV4-1 | CASSHQTGQNTEAFF | TGCGCCAGCAGCCACCAGACAGGTCAAAACACTGAAGCTTTCTTT
TRBJ1-2 | TRBD1 | 16 | NA | TRBV28 | CASSRYRTTGTYGYTF | TGTGCCAGCAGTCGATATCGCACGACAGGGACCTATGGCTACACCTTC
TRBJ1-2 | NA | 14 | few | TRBV7-2 | CASSLVQGKHGYTF | TGTGCCAGCAGCCTAGTTCAGGGGAAGCATGGCTACACCTTC
TRBJ2-7 | NA | 15 | NA | TRBV4-3 | CASSQGIWGTYEQYF | TGCGCCAGCAGCCAAGGCATCTGGGGTACCTACGAGCAGTACTTC
TRBJ1-1 | TRBD1 | 14 | NA | TRBV6-1 | CASSPTGGRTEAFF | TGTGCCAGCAGCCCCACAGGGGGCCGGACTGAAGCTTTCTTT
TRBJ2-2 | TRBD1 | 13 | once | TRBV7-3 | CARRTGRTGELFF | TGTGCCAGGCGGACAGGGCGTACCGGGGAGCTGTTTTTT
TRBJ2-3 | TRBD2 | 16 | NA | TRBV19 | CASSSDSGGVTDTQYF | TGTGCCAGTAGTAGCGACAGCGGGGGGGTAACAGATACGCAGTATTTT
TRBJ2-7 | NA | 12 | large | TRBV5-4 | CASSTWGDEQYF | TGTGCCAGCAGCACGTGGGGGGACGAGCAGTACTTC
TRBJ1-1 | TRBD1 | 12 | NA | TRBV9 | CASSVEQGVAFF | TGTGCCAGCAGCGTAGAGCAGGGGGTGGCTTTCTTT
TRBJ2-3 | TRBD1 | 13 | NA | TRBV29-1 | CSVAGGGADTQYF | TGCAGCGTTGCAGGGGGCGGGGCAGATACGCAGTATTTT
TRBJ1-2 | NA | 13 | NA | TRBV5-1 | CASSLGRDYGYTF | TGCGCCAGCAGCTTGGGCAGGGACTATGGCTACACCTTC
TRBJ1-5 | NA | 12 | NA | TRBV28 | CASRLQGQPQHF | TGTGCCAGCCGATTACAGGGCCAGCCCCAGCATTTT
TRBJ2-7 | NA | 13 | NA | TRBV5-4 | CASSLALAYEQYF | TGTGCCAGCAGCTTGGCACTAGCCTACGAGCAGTACTTC
TRBJ2-7 | TRBD1 | 15 | NA | TRBV6-1 | CASSVRDRGTYEQYF | TGTGCCAGCAGTGTTCGGGACAGGGGAACCTACGAGCAGTACTTC
TRBJ2-1 | NA | 17 | NA | TRBV5-4 | CASSLGAGGTGMDEQFF | TGTGCCAGCAGCTTGGGGGCGGGGGGGACAGGGATGGATGAGCAGTTCTTC
TRBJ2-6 | NA | 15 | NA | TRBV19 | CASSITGSGANVLTF | TGTGCCAGTAGTATTACAGGGTCTGGGGCCAACGTCCTGACTTTC
TRBJ1-2 | NA | 13 | NA | TRBV9 | CASSSDRNYGYTF | TGTGCCAGCAGCTCCGACAGGAACTATGGCTACACCTTC
TRBJ1-2 | NA | 15 | NA | TRBV2 | CASSVEGGETYGYTF | TGTGCCAGCAGTGTAGAGGGGGGCGAAACATATGGCTACACCTTC
TRBJ1-6 | NA | 13 | few | TRBV29-1 | CSVVEPQGSPLHF | TGCAGCGTTGTCGAGCCCCAAGGGTCACCCCTCCACTTT
TRBJ1-2 | NA | 18 | NA | TRBV7-2 | CASSLSASAKAGSRGYTF | TGTGCCAGCAGCTTATCGGCGTCCGCAAAAGCAGGGAGTAGGGGCTACACCTTC
TRBJ1-1 | TRBD1 | 15 | once | TRBV5-1 | CASSRGTVANTEAFF | TGCGCCAGCAGCAGGGGGACAGTGGCGAACACTGAAGCTTTCTTT
TRBJ2-6 | NA | 13 | NA | TRBV6-5 | CASSPTGANVLTF | TGTGCCAGCAGTCCCACTGGGGCCAACGTCCTGACTTTC
TRBJ1-1 | TRBD1 | 18 | NA | TRBV9 | CASSGGGQGAIGNTEAFF | TGTGCCAGCAGCGGAGGCGGACAGGGGGCAATAGGGAACACTGAAGCTTTCTTT
TRBJ2-7 | NA | 16 | NA | TRBV5-6 | CASSLGERESSYEQYF | TGTGCCAGCAGCCTGGGGGAACGAGAGAGCTCCTACGAGCAGTACTTC
TRBJ2-7 | TRBD1 | 13 | NA | TRBV7-3 | CASSWDSSYEQYF | TGTGCCAGCAGCTGGGACAGCAGCTACGAGCAGTACTTC
TRBJ2-2 | TRBD1 | 15 | NA | TRBV7-2 | CASSPSDRGTGELFF | TGTGCCAGCAGCCCTTCGGACAGGGGCACCGGGGAGCTGTTTTTT
TRBJ1-5 | NA | 14 | NA | TRBV28 | CASRTRRSNQPQHF | TGTGCCAGCAGGACCCGGCGAAGCAATCAGCCCCAGCATTTT
TRBJ2-7 | NA | 18 | NA | TRBV23-1 | CASSQSCYGRLGIYEQYF | TGCGCCAGCAGTCAATCGTGTTACGGACGGTTAGGGATCTACGAGCAGTACTTC